The next 15 T cell receptor beta chains were all read from a single sample in a study of blood T cell repertoires in COVID-19. Clones were read by immunoSEQ multiplex PCR, and TCRdb kept only the in-frame ones, dropping some. The table includes 110,000 or so clones, more than 65% detected once. Sequences were obtained from peripheral blood. These receptors all come from a man aged 45 to 65 with acute or convalescent COVID-19.

The chain uses TRBV30 and TRBJ1-2; 7 positions agree with TRBD1. Losses at the gene ends were 0 bases for V and 6 bases for J; bases not matched to a gene: 4. The CDR3 spans 13 residues. Germline values: CDR1 GTSNPN, CDR2 SVGIG (reference sequence). The CDR3 sequence is CAWSVGTDDGYTF. CDR3 in DNA: TGTGCCTGGAGTGTGGGGACAGACGATGGCTACACCTTC.

The DNA for the CDR3 is TGTGCCAGCACCCCGGGACAGGGGACCGAGCTTAGCACAGATACGCAGTATTTT. Protein: CASTPGQGTELSTDTQYF. The chain joins TRBV7-9 to TRBJ2-3, with 10 bases fitting TRBD1. Germline CDR1 and CDR2: SEHNR and FQNEAQ (reference sequence). This CDR3 has 18 residues. J lost 0 bases, V lost 7 bases, and 13 bases had no gene match.

V and J are TRBV7-9 and TRBJ2-2; TRBD2 is a possible D gene (6 bases). CDR1 and CDR2 from the germline V gene are SEHNR and FQNEAQ (reference sequence). This CDR3 is built from 15 residues. With 7 bases removed from V and 3 bases from J, the gap between germline ends came to 15 bases. The chain's CDR3 is CASTSSRRDTGELFF. The CDR3 DNA follows: TGTGCCAGCACCTCCTCTCGGAGGGACACCGGGGAGCTGTTTTTT.

This chain uses TRBV11-2 with TRBJ1-3; 7 positions agree with TRBD1. From germline, CDR1 is SGHAT and CDR2 FQNNGV. This CDR3 is built from 15 residues. The trim removed 3 bases at V and 2 bases at J, leaving 4 bases unmatched. The CDR3 is CASSLTGRPGNTIYF. In nucleotides, the CDR3 is TGTGCCAGCAGCTTGACAGGGAGACCTGGAAACACCATATATTTT.

Written as DNA, the CDR3 is TGTGCCACCAGACGGCGGGGGGCTCACACAGATACGCAGTATTTT. Its translation: CATRRRGAHTDTQYF. The chain employs TRBV5-6 and TRBJ2-3; TRBD2 agrees at 8 bases. Germline V CDR1 and CDR2: SGHDT, YYEEEE. The CDR3 runs to 15 residues. V was pared by 9 bases and J by 2 bases, with 11 bases of the junction left unmatched. Using reference TRBV5-6 and TRBJ2-3 for the parts outside the CDR3, the full variable domain is DAGVTQSPTHLIKTRGQQVTLRCSPKSGHDTVSWYQQALGQGPQFIFQYYEEEERQRGNFPDRFSGHQFPNYSSELNVNALLLGDSALYLCATRRRGAHTDTQYFGPGTRLTVL.

This clone has a single count. The chain combines TRBV5-1 with TRBJ2-5, with D maybe TRBD2 (6 bases). Per germline, CDR1 SGHRS and CDR2 YFSETQ. The germline V and J ends were trimmed by 3 bases and 4 bases, with 19 bases remaining between them. This CDR3 is built from 16 residues. The CDR3 sequence is CASSWGRPSGGETQYF. As DNA, the CDR3 is TGCGCCAGCAGCTGGGGGAGGCCTAGTGGCGGAGAGACCCAGTACTTC.

CDR3 nucleotides: TGTGCCAGCAGCGTAATGAGCGGGGAAACCTATAATTCACCCCTCCACTTT. Protein sequence: CASSVMSGETYNSPLHF. The rearrangement uses TRBV9 and TRBJ1-6; D uncertain. The CDR3 has 17 residues. The V and J ends lost 1 base and 2 bases respectively, with 13 bases between them. Germline V gene data show CDR1 as SGDLS and CDR2 as YYNGEE.

V gene TRBV5-6 combines with J gene TRBJ1-5; D is unresolved. CDR1 is SGHDT, CDR2 YYEEEE, per germline. The CDR3 is 15 residues long. Deletions cut 2 bases from V and 6 bases from J, with 15 bases between. CDR3 coding DNA: TGTGCCAGCAGCTTCAGGTTGGGAGGTAGTCAGCCCCAGCATTTT. This gives the protein CASSFRLGGSQPQHF.

This chain joins TRBV11-2 and TRBJ2-2; 8 nucleotides align to TRBD1. The CDR3 runs 15 residues. Germline CDR1 SGHAT, CDR2 FQNNGV. Losses at the gene ends were 6 bases for V and 1 base for J; bases not matched to a gene: 4. CDR3 residues: CASSSGTGNTGELFF. The CDR3 DNA reads TGTGCCAGCAGTTCCGGGACAGGGAACACCGGGGAGCTGTTTTTT.

This clone turned up a few times. This chain uses TRBV4-1 with TRBJ1-4; 9 bases line up with TRBD1. The CDR3 is 16 residues long. Germline CDR1 is MGHRA and CDR2 is YSYEKL. The V and J ends lost 1 base and 4 bases, in that order; junction bases with no gene match: 4. This CDR3 is CASSQVETGGNEKLFF. The CDR3, as DNA: TGCGCCAGCAGCCAAGTAGAGACAGGGGGTAATGAAAAACTGTTTTTT.

This clone showed up just once. The genes are TRBV3-1 (or the pseudogene TRBV3-2) and TRBJ1-1, with 8 bases aligning to TRBD1. Per the germline V gene, CDR1 is LGHDT and CDR2 is YNNKEL (reference sequence). This CDR3 spans 15 amino acids. V shed 2 bases, J shed 7 bases, and the junction held 9 bases outside the gene matches. Here the CDR3 reads CASSQSRGLGYEAFF. The CDR3, as DNA: TGTGCCAGCAGCCAATCCAGGGGGCTGGGGTATGAAGCTTTCTTT.

The chain is built from TRBV19 and TRBJ1-5; 9 bases match TRBD1. Germline V gene sequence: CDR1 LNHDA, CDR2 SQIVND (reference sequence). V shed 9 bases, J shed 4 bases, and the junction held 4 bases outside the gene matches. The length of the CDR3 is 13 residues. CDR3 protein: CASRDRENQPQHF. CDR3 nucleotide sequence: TGTGCCAGCCGGGACAGGGAAAATCAGCCCCAGCATTTT.

The chain couples TRBV2 to TRBJ2-3; maybe TRBD2 (5 bases). This CDR3 spans 14 amino acids. Trimming shortened V by 5 bases and J by 7 bases, and 16 bases separated the two germline ends. Germline V gene lookup returns CDR1 SNHLY and CDR2 FYNNEI. CDR3 sequence: CASSQSTSGNTQYF. The CDR3 bases are TGTGCCAGCAGTCAATCGACGTCCGGGAATACGCAGTATTTT.

This clone was detected only once. The chain employs TRBV5-8 and TRBJ1-3; D is undetermined. Per the germline V gene, CDR1 is SGHTS and CDR2 is YDEGEE. CDR3 length equals 19 residues. V was trimmed by 3 bases and J by 2 bases, leaving 24 bases between them. CDR3 nucleotide sequence: TGTGCCAGCAGCTCCGCGGTACTCATAGATGGCTGGGCTGGAAACACCATATATTTT. Amino acid sequence: CASSSAVLIDGWAGNTIYF.

The J gene is TRBJ1-1, the V gene TRBV11-1, with D unclear. This CDR3 is 13 amino acids long. The germline V gene has CDR1 SGHAT and CDR2 FQDESV (reference sequence). V was shortened by 3 bases and J by 0 bases, with 5 bases between the two germline ends. The CDR3 region is CASSFGLNTEAFF. CDR3 DNA: TGTGCCAGCAGCTTTGGCCTGAACACTGAAGCTTTCTTT.